This entry is about one T cell receptor beta chain. The sample comes from a study of blood T cell repertoires in COVID-19. As for the study in general: Italy, Spain and the United States were the sources of the convalescent and acute COVID-19 samples. PBMCs, B-cell-depleted T cells, or T cells provided the cDNA or gDNA that made up the material.

Authors' methods: Counts of nucleated cells, estimated from reference gene primer amplification, were obtained. The repertoire was sequenced with immunoSEQ multiplex PCR; TCRdb's copy has only in-frame clones and lacks some. D and trimming come from the DNA, and the V and J calls and clone size come from that table. The sample has hundreds of thousands of clones, around 86% seen once; the top ten hold 3%. Germline values: CDR1 LNHDA, CDR2 SQIVND (reference sequence). This CDR3 comprises 14 residues. Trimming at V came to 7 bases and at J to 5 bases, leaving 8 bases not matched to a gene. This chain uses TRBV19 with TRBJ1-5; 7 positions match TRBD1. The specimen was peripheral blood. The clonotype was recovered from a human donor in a cohort sampled during active COVID-19. The CDR3 reads CASTPGQGDQPQHF. In nucleotides, the CDR3 is TGTGCCAGTACCCCAGGGCAGGGGGATCAGCCCCAGCATTTT.